This TCR beta chain was sequenced during a study of T cells in localized non-small cell lung cancer. Produced via immunoSEQ multiplex PCR; TCRdb's table is partial and in-frame only. The sample records about 24,000 clones, around 90% being singletons. Comments on this clone: Its antigen is unidentified.

Regarding the study as a whole: A raised T cell density in blood coincided with lengthier overall survival. In adjacent lung appeared a median around 62 of the top 100 tumor clones. Because researchers sequenced only one region of the tumor, heterogeneity is still possible.

The CDR3 length is 17 residues. V lost 5 bases to trimming and J lost 4 bases; unmatched junction nucleotides: 9. Germline V lookup: CDR1 MDHEN, CDR2 SYDVKM. The rearrangement joins TRBV28 to TRBJ2-6, with 9 positions matching TRBD1. This clonotype was obtained from a man aged 40 to 75 with stage I squamous cell lung carcinoma. This specimen was peripheral blood, taken before any cancer treatment. DNA for the CDR3: TGTGCCAGCAGTCTCGGACAGGGGAAAGTAGGGGCCAACGTCCTGACTTTC. It yields the protein CASSLGQGKVGANVLTF.